The clone carrying this T cell receptor (beta chain) has only a few counts. The antigen is not known. Prepared libraries of TCR beta cDNA carried unique molecular identifiers. TCRdb reprocessed the PCR reads with MiXCR, giving one entry per CDR3 protein. The repertoire includes hundreds of thousands of distinct CDR3 sequences, 59% of them detected once, and approximately 10% sits in the top ten. This specimen belongs to a study of post-analysis software for immune sequencing data. Study-wide background: The courses of disease that were included comprised relapsing-remitting, secondary progressive and progressive-relapsing multiple sclerosis. Findings of the study overall: Compared with controls, patients had more of about 5 TRBV segments, including TRBV5-6, TRBV5-1 and TRBV20-1. Relative to controls, patients with multiple sclerosis showed significantly lower normalized Chao1 diversity.

The CDR3 has 15 amino acids. Trimming removed 0 bases at V and 8 bases at J, with 16 bases between. The V gene's germline CDR1 is LGHNA and CDR2 YSLEER. The sequenced material came from blood. The chain employs TRBV4-3 and TRBJ1-2; D is perhaps TRBD1 (6 bases). This TCR was sampled from a girl aged 2-10 years with multiple sclerosis. The CDR3 nucleotides read TGCGCCAGCAGCCAAGATATCGGGGGGCTTTGGGGCTACACCTTC. Amino acids: CASSQDIGGLWGYTF.